Listed below are T cell receptor beta chains from one sample, sequenced in a study of blood T cells in healthy people across ages. Using its own MiXCR run on the 5' RACE reads, TCRdb lists one record per CDR3 protein. The table lists 780,000 or so distinct CDR3 sequences, roughly 25% of them singletons. These same records also appear under a second study, on T cells of mothers and their children.

The sample comprised blood. These receptors all stem from a boy between 10 and 17 years old in good health. Each CDR3 is given with its conserved first and last residue. The D gene is left open where the match is weak. Clone size is not always given. Where it is, it says once, few, many or a class for expanded clones.

abundance: few; d_gene: TRBD1; j_gene: TRBJ1-2; v_gene: TRBV20-1; len: 15; CDR3aa: CSARDPVGGPYGYTF; CDR3nt: TGCAGTGCTAGAGATCCGGTAGGGGGCCCCTATGGCTACACCTTC
abundance: .; d_gene: TRBD1; j_gene: TRBJ2-3; v_gene: TRBV20-1; len: 13; CDR3aa: CSAKRQGRDTQYF; CDR3nt: TGCAGTGCCAAGAGACAGGGCAGAGATACGCAGTATTTT
abundance: few; d_gene: TRBD2; j_gene: TRBJ2-5; v_gene: TRBV20-1; len: 14; CDR3aa: CSARKGLAQETQYF; CDR3nt: TGCAGTGCTAGAAAGGGACTAGCCCAAGAGACCCAGTACTTC
abundance: few; d_gene: TRBD2; j_gene: TRBJ2-3; v_gene: TRBV29-1; len: 16; CDR3aa: CSVGGSSGGRTDTQYF; CDR3nt: TGCAGCGTGGGAGGGTCGAGCGGGGGTCGCACAGATACGCAGTATTTT
abundance: .; d_gene: TRBD1; j_gene: TRBJ2-3; v_gene: TRBV4-3; len: 16; CDR3aa: CASSQDGTGGTDTQYF; CDR3nt: TGCGCCAGCAGCCAAGATGGGACAGGGGGCACAGATACGCAGTATTTT
abundance: .; d_gene: .; j_gene: TRBJ2-7; v_gene: TRBV5-1; len: 16; CDR3aa: CASSPDTGTLSYEQYF; CDR3nt: TGCGCCAGCAGCCCCGACACCGGGACTCTCTCCTACGAGCAGTACTTC
abundance: .; d_gene: TRBD2; j_gene: TRBJ2-7; v_gene: TRBV7-6; len: 16; CDR3aa: CASSSGLAGGSYEQYF; CDR3nt: TGTGCCAGCAGCTCGGGACTAGCGGGAGGGAGCTACGAGCAGTACTTC
abundance: .; d_gene: TRBD2; j_gene: TRBJ2-3; v_gene: TRBV7-2; len: 16; CDR3aa: CASSLRLAASTDTQYF; CDR3nt: TGTGCCAGCAGCTTACGGCTAGCGGCTAGCACAGATACGCAGTATTTT
abundance: .; d_gene: .; j_gene: TRBJ1-1; v_gene: TRBV20-1; len: 17; CDR3aa: CSARDLRTAILNTEAFF; CDR3nt: TGCAGTGCTAGAGATCTTCGGACGGCTATACTGAACACTGAAGCTTTCTTT
abundance: .; d_gene: .; j_gene: TRBJ2-2; v_gene: TRBV20-1; len: 16; CDR3aa: CSASMAGPSNTGELFF; CDR3nt: TGCAGTGCTAGTATGGCGGGGCCATCGAACACCGGGGAGCTGTTTTTT
abundance: .; d_gene: .; j_gene: TRBJ2-7; v_gene: TRBV28; len: 13; CDR3aa: CASSFLESYEQYF; CDR3nt: TGTGCCAGCAGTTTTTTAGAGTCCTACGAGCAGTACTTC
abundance: .; d_gene: .; j_gene: TRBJ2-7; v_gene: TRBV7-2; len: 14; CDR3aa: CASSLGLETGEQYF; CDR3nt: TGTGCCAGCAGCTTAGGGCTAGAGACCGGCGAGCAGTACTTC
abundance: .; d_gene: .; j_gene: TRBJ2-7; v_gene: TRBV2; len: 13; CDR3aa: CASGEASSYEQYF; CDR3nt: TGTGCCTCCGGGGAGGCCAGCTCCTACGAGCAGTACTTC
abundance: .; d_gene: .; j_gene: TRBJ1-5; v_gene: TRBV7-9; len: 15; CDR3aa: CASSLGSVRGQPQHF; CDR3nt: TGTGCCAGCAGCTTAGGGTCCGTGCGGGGTCAGCCCCAGCATTTT
abundance: few; d_gene: .; j_gene: TRBJ2-1; v_gene: TRBV28; len: 15; CDR3aa: CACSLVGLSGNEQFF; CDR3nt: TGTGCCTGCAGTTTAGTAGGGCTGTCGGGAAATGAGCAGTTCTTC
abundance: .; d_gene: .; j_gene: TRBJ1-6; v_gene: TRBV7-8; len: 14; CDR3aa: CASSFYQEDSPLHF; CDR3nt: TGTGCCAGCAGCTTTTATCAGGAAGATTCACCCCTCCACTTT
abundance: .; d_gene: .; j_gene: TRBJ2-1; v_gene: TRBV4-3; len: 18; CDR3aa: CASSQGPGVDRANNEQFF; CDR3nt: TGCGCCAGCAGCCAAGGCCCGGGGGTCGACAGGGCGAACAATGAGCAGTTCTTC
abundance: .; d_gene: TRBD1; j_gene: TRBJ2-7; v_gene: TRBV5-1; len: 15; CDR3aa: CASSFRDRGSHEQYF; CDR3nt: TGCGCCAGCAGCTTTCGGGACAGGGGGTCCCACGAGCAGTACTTC
abundance: .; d_gene: TRBD1; j_gene: TRBJ2-7; v_gene: TRBV4-2; len: 16; CDR3aa: CASSQEGQGVSYEQYF; CDR3nt: TGTGCCAGCAGCCAAGAGGGGCAGGGGGTGAGCTACGAGCAGTACTTC
abundance: .; d_gene: TRBD1; j_gene: TRBJ2-1; v_gene: TRBV7-3; len: 15; CDR3aa: CASSLTGVHYNEQFF; CDR3nt: TGTGCCAGCAGCCTAACAGGGGTCCACTACAATGAGCAGTTCTTC
abundance: few; d_gene: TRBD1; j_gene: TRBJ2-5; v_gene: TRBV2; len: 11; CDR3aa: CASSLTGTGIF; CDR3nt: TGTGCCAGCAGTCTGACCGGGACAGGGATTTTC
abundance: .; d_gene: TRBD2; j_gene: TRBJ2-4; v_gene: TRBV28; len: 18; CDR3aa: CASRGGASGILTKNIQYF; CDR3nt: TGTGCCAGCAGAGGGGGGGCTAGCGGGATTTTGACCAAAAACATTCAGTACTTC
abundance: .; d_gene: .; j_gene: TRBJ2-3; v_gene: TRBV12-3/TRBV12-4; len: 15; CDR3aa: CASSVGTTGGDTQYF; CDR3nt: TGTGCCAGCAGTGTCGGGACAACCGGTGGGGATACGCAGTATTTT
abundance: .; d_gene: .; j_gene: TRBJ2-4; v_gene: TRBV12-3/TRBV12-4; len: 14; CDR3aa: CASSPFAGKNIQYF; CDR3nt: TGTGCCAGCAGCCCCTTCGCGGGCAAAAACATTCAGTACTTC
abundance: many; d_gene: .; j_gene: TRBJ2-1; v_gene: TRBV7-2; len: 13; CDR3aa: CASSAGVYNEQFF; CDR3nt: TGTGCCAGCAGCGCCGGTGTCTACAATGAGCAGTTCTTC
abundance: .; d_gene: TRBD1; j_gene: TRBJ2-5; v_gene: TRBV19; len: 15; CDR3aa: CASSPIGTAQETQYF; CDR3nt: TGTGCCAGTAGTCCAATCGGGACAGCCCAAGAGACCCAGTACTTC
abundance: many; d_gene: .; j_gene: TRBJ2-1; v_gene: TRBV6-4; len: 14; CDR3aa: CASSVNKGYNEQFF; CDR3nt: TGTGCCAGCAGTGTTAATAAGGGCTACAATGAGCAGTTCTTC
abundance: .; d_gene: TRBD2; j_gene: TRBJ2-3; v_gene: TRBV20-1; len: 14; CDR3aa: CSSWTSASTDTQYF; CDR3nt: TGCAGTTCTTGGACTAGCGCAAGCACAGATACGCAGTATTTT
abundance: few; d_gene: .; j_gene: TRBJ2-1; v_gene: TRBV7-3; len: 17; CDR3aa: CASSLRLGEPGEDEQFF; CDR3nt: TGTGCCAGCAGCTTAAGGTTGGGGGAGCCGGGGGAGGATGAGCAGTTCTTC
abundance: once; d_gene: .; j_gene: TRBJ2-1; v_gene: TRBV20-1; len: 13; CDR3aa: CSAPTEKLNEQFF; CDR3nt: TGCAGTGCTCCTACAGAAAAATTGAATGAGCAGTTCTTC
abundance: few; d_gene: .; j_gene: TRBJ2-3; v_gene: TRBV6-4; len: 14; CDR3aa: CASSEQHPTDTQYF; CDR3nt: TGTGCCAGCAGTGAACAGCACCCCACAGATACGCAGTATTTT
abundance: few; d_gene: TRBD1; j_gene: TRBJ1-2; v_gene: TRBV7-8; len: 14; CDR3aa: CASSSNRGSYGYTF; CDR3nt: TGTGCCAGCAGCTCTAACAGGGGGTCGTATGGCTACACCTTC
abundance: .; d_gene: .; j_gene: TRBJ2-5; v_gene: TRBV12-3/TRBV12-4; len: 14; CDR3aa: CASSFKDGEETQYF; CDR3nt: TGTGCCAGCAGTTTCAAGGACGGCGAAGAGACCCAGTACTTC
abundance: few; d_gene: .; j_gene: TRBJ2-3; v_gene: TRBV18; len: 14; CDR3aa: CASSPRGTANPEYF; CDR3nt: TGTGCCAGCTCACCCCGCGGGACCGCCAACCCGGAGTATTTT
abundance: few; d_gene: .; j_gene: TRBJ1-4; v_gene: TRBV4-3; len: 16; CDR3aa: CASSQDPRGRGEKLFF; CDR3nt: TGCGCCAGCAGCCAAGACCCCCGGGGGAGGGGTGAAAAACTGTTTTTT
abundance: .; d_gene: .; j_gene: TRBJ1-5; v_gene: TRBV19; len: 14; CDR3aa: CASCDRNSNQPQHF; CDR3nt: TGTGCCAGTTGCGACAGGAATAGCAATCAGCCCCAGCATTTT
abundance: .; d_gene: TRBD1; j_gene: TRBJ1-3; v_gene: TRBV3-1; len: 17; CDR3aa: CASSQWDRRHLRNTTYF; CDR3nt: TGTGCCAGCAGCCAATGGGACAGGCGGCATTTACGAAACACCACATATTTT
abundance: few; d_gene: .; j_gene: TRBJ1-3; v_gene: TRBV6-1; len: 16; CDR3aa: CASGRRASTSGNTIYF; CDR3nt: TGTGCCAGCGGGAGGAGAGCCTCTACGAGTGGAAACACCATATATTTT
abundance: few; d_gene: .; j_gene: TRBJ2-2; v_gene: TRBV29-1; len: 14; CDR3aa: CSVEEMAGTGELFF; CDR3nt: TGCAGCGTTGAAGAGATGGCCGGGACCGGGGAGCTGTTTTTT
abundance: few; d_gene: TRBD1; j_gene: TRBJ2-7; v_gene: TRBV2; len: 15; CDR3aa: CASRREGTGLYEQYF; CDR3nt: TGTGCCAGCAGGAGGGAAGGGACAGGGCTCTACGAGCAGTACTTC